The 17 T cell receptor beta chains below were found in one sample sequenced in a study of beta chain features in type 1 diabetes. Every bit of the isolated RNA underwent reverse transcription, so sequencing read expressed TCRB transcripts. The table came from immunoSEQ multiplex PCR; TCRdb's copy has only in-frame clones and leaves some out. This sample carries almost 250,000 clones, over 12% of them seen once, and the ten largest clones take around 0.03%. Sequenced: naive CD4+ T cells from blood. Every receptor here comes from a woman aged 40 to 50 in good health.

This clone was found a few times. V gene TRBV5-1 combines with J gene TRBJ2-3; perhaps TRBD2 as D (6 bases). Germline lookup yields CDR1 SGHRS and CDR2 YFSETQ. Trimming took 3 bases from V and 6 from J, leaving 8 bases between them. This CDR3 comprises 12 residues. This CDR3 reads CASSWGVDTQYF. The DNA of the CDR3 is TGCGCCAGCAGCTGGGGGGTGGATACGCAGTATTTT. The whole variable domain, filled in from reference TRBV5-1 and TRBJ2-3, reads KAGVTQTPRYLIKTRGQQVTLSCSPISGHRSVSWYQQTPGQGLQFLFEYFSETQRNKGNFPGRFSGRQFSNSRSEMNVSTLELGDSALYLCASSWGVDTQYFGPGTRLTVL.

This clone was seen a few times. V gene TRBV5-1 combines with J gene TRBJ2-5; TRBD1 agrees at 7 bases. The V gene end was trimmed by 4 bases and the J gene end by 5 bases; junction bases not matched to a gene: 5. The CDR3 has 13 amino acids. Germline V lookup: CDR1 SGHRS, CDR2 YFSETQ. The chain's CDR3 is CASSNTGEETQYF. CDR3 nucleotide sequence: TGCGCCAGCAGCAACACAGGGGAGGAGACCCAGTACTTC.

There are a few counts of this clone. The V gene is TRBV2, the J gene TRBJ1-2; 7 bases fit TRBD1. Germline CDR1 and CDR2: SNHLY and FYNNEI. CDR3 length: 16 residues. The ends lost 3 bases at V and 8 bases at J; junction bases unmatched: 15. The CDR3 nucleotides read TGTGCCAGCAGTGAGACGGCGGCAGGGGGTTTAGAGGGCTACACCTTC. Protein product: CASSETAAGGLEGYTF.

This clone was found a few times. The V and J genes are TRBV4-1 and TRBJ1-5, with 8 bases fitting TRBD1. The CDR3 is made up of 15 amino acids. Germline values: CDR1 MGHRA, CDR2 YSYEKL. V was clipped by 0 bases and J by 7 bases; unmatched bases: 5. CDR3 region: CASSQDGAGGQPQHF. The CDR3 region has the DNA TGCGCCAGCAGCCAAGATGGGGCAGGGGGCCAGCCCCAGCATTTT.

This clone has just a few counts. J is TRBJ2-1 and V is TRBV7-9; D call uncertain. Germline-derived CDR1 and CDR2 are SEHNR and FQNEAQ (reference sequence). Trimming took 1 base from V and 4 from J, leaving 14 bases between them. This CDR3 is built from 16 residues. The CDR3 region is CASSLDVADIYNEQFF. The CDR3 DNA is TGTGCCAGCAGCTTAGACGTTGCGGATATATACAATGAGCAGTTCTTC.

In its sample, this clone was seen a few times. The rearrangement links TRBV5-1 to TRBJ2-3; 9 nucleotides align to TRBD1. The V segment lost 3 bases and the J segment 1 base; nucleotides outside the gene matches: 3. The CDR3 has 15 residues. Germline V gives CDR1 SGHRS, CDR2 YFSETQ. This chain's CDR3 is CASSWDRVGTDTQYF. The CDR3 nucleotides read TGCGCCAGCAGCTGGGACAGGGTGGGCACAGATACGCAGTATTTT.

The table lists this clone with a few counts. The rearrangement links TRBV6-5 to TRBJ1-4; weak D call: TRBD1 (5 bases). The CDR3 length is 14 residues. V lost 5 bases and J lost 0, with 7 bases in between. CDR1 and CDR2 (germline): MNHEY, SVGAGI. The CDR3 sequence is CASSMTATNEKLFF. CDR3 in DNA: TGTGCCAGCAGTATGACAGCAACTAATGAAAAACTGTTTTTT.

This clone was seen more than once but under ten times. J is TRBJ2-7 and V is TRBV7-9; TRBD1 is a possible D gene (5 bases). Trimming cost V 4 bases and J 1 base, with 11 bases left between them. Germline V gene lookup returns CDR1 SEHNR and CDR2 FQNEAQ (reference sequence). This CDR3 region has 14 residues. CDR3 nucleotide sequence: TGTGCCAGCAGCTCTCCCAGGGTTTCCTACGAGCAGTACTTC. It yields the protein CASSSPRVSYEQYF.

The chain uses TRBV5-4 and TRBJ1-6; 9 positions match TRBD1. This CDR3 has 17 residues. Germline V lookup: CDR1 SGHNT, CDR2 YYREEE (reference sequence). J gave up 6 bases and V 4 bases, and 11 bases lay outside the gene matches. CDR3 DNA sequence: TGTGCCAGCAGCCAACGGGGACAGGGATCAAGTAATTCACCCCTCCACTTT. Amino acid sequence: CASSQRGQGSSNSPLHF.

The chain links TRBV5-4 to TRBJ2-7; 10 nucleotides match TRBD2. Trimming removed 4 bases from V and 6 bases from J; junction bases left unmatched: 10. Germline V gene sequence: CDR1 SGHNT, CDR2 YYREEE (reference sequence). The CDR3 is made up of 15 amino acids. This CDR3 is CASSPGLALFSEQYF. CDR3 sequence (DNA): TGTGCCAGCAGCCCGGGACTAGCGCTGTTCTCCGAGCAGTACTTC.

As DNA, the CDR3 is TGTGCCAGCAGCTTAGGACTGGACAATGAGCAGTTCTTC. This translates into CASSLGLDNEQFF. This sequence joins TRBV11-2 and TRBJ2-1; no clear D gene. The CDR3 covers 13 residues. With 1 base removed from V and 5 bases from J, the gap between germline ends came to 6 bases. Germline CDR1 reads SGHAT; CDR2 reads FQNNGV.

This clone was observed a handful of times. This chain uses TRBV6-6 with TRBJ2-7; 7 bases map to TRBD1. V gave up 7 bases and J gave up 1 base; unmatched junction bases: 7. The CDR3 spans 14 residues. The germline V gene has CDR1 MNHNY and CDR2 SVGAGI (reference sequence). CDR3 sequence reads: CASKTGTDSYEQYF. Written as DNA, the CDR3 is TGTGCCAGCAAAACCGGGACAGATTCCTACGAGCAGTACTTC.

The chain has TRBV7-8 and TRBJ2-5; D not certain. CDR1 and CDR2 from the germline V gene are SGHVS and FQNEAQ. Trimming left V 1 base short and J 3 bases short, with 9 bases between. This CDR3 contains 14 residues. The CDR3 bases are TGTGCCAGCAGCTTAGAAAGTAGAAAAGAGACCCAGTACTTC. This gives the protein CASSLESRKETQYF.

Details on this clone: The junction shows a germline mismatch at one end, possibly a read error. This sequence joins TRBV7-2 and TRBJ2-7; TRBD1 matches 8 bases. Per germline, CDR1 SGHTA and CDR2 FQGNSA. This CDR3 is built from 14 residues. The CDR3 DNA sequence: TGTCCCAGCAGCCAACAGGGGGGTTCCTACGAGCAGTACTTC. Protein: CPSSQQGGSYEQYF.

The rearrangement joins TRBV14 to TRBJ2-7, with D unresolved. The length of the CDR3 is 17 residues. Germline CDR1 and CDR2: SGHDN and FVKESK. V shed 4 bases and J shed 7 bases, with 26 bases lying between them. CDR3 protein: CASSRILPDGPQAEQYF. CDR3 nucleotide sequence: TGTGCCAGCAGCCGAATCCTACCCGACGGCCCTCAGGCTGAGCAGTACTTC. Full variable domain (missing parts from reference TRBV14 and TRBJ2-7): EAGVTQFPSHSVIEKGQTVTLRCDPISGHDNLYWYRRVMGKEIKFLLHFVKESKQDESGMPNNRFLAERTGGTYSTLKVQPAELEDSGVYFCASSRILPDGPQAEQYFGPGTRLTVT.

The chain has TRBV9 and TRBJ2-2; TRBD2 aligns across 9 bases. The CDR3 is 17 amino acids. The germline V gene encodes CDR1 SGDLS and CDR2 YYNGEE. V trimming: 5 bases; J trimming: 2 bases; junction bases outside the gene matches: 10. For the CDR3, the DNA is TGTGCCAGCAGTGGGGAACCGGGACTAGCAAACACCGGGGAGCTGTTTTTT. The encoded protein is CASSGEPGLANTGELFF.

The sample holds a few counts of this clone. V usage is TRBV19 and J usage is TRBJ1-2; D remains ambiguous. Between the trimmed V and J ends, which lost 8 bases and 4 bases, there was a span of 17 bases. This CDR3 is built from 14 residues. Per the germline V gene, CDR1 is LNHDA and CDR2 is SQIVND (reference sequence). This chain's CDR3 is CASAPEESGYGYTF. In DNA, the CDR3 is TGTGCCAGTGCCCCCGAGGAGTCGGGCTATGGCTACACCTTC.